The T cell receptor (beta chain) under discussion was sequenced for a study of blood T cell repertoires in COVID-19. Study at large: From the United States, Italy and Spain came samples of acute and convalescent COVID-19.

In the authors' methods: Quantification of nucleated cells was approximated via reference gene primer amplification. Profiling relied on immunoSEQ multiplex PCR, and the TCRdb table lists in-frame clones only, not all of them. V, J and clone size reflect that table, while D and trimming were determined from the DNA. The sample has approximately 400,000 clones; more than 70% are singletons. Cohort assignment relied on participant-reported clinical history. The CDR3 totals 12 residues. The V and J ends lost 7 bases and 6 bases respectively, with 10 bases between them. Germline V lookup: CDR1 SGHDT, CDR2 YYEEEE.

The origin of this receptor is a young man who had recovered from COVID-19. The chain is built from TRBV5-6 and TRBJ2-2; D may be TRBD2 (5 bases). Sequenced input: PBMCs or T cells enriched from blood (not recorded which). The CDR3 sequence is CASHWRPGELFF. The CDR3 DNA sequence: TGTGCCAGCCACTGGAGGCCCGGGGAGCTGTTTTTT.